The T cell receptor (beta chain) described here comes from a study of OX40 agonist ivuxolimab in advanced cancers. Across the study: With ivuxolimab, an agonistic anti-OX40 (CD134) antibody, patients were treated.

Generated by immunoSEQ multiplex PCR, the TCRdb table keeps only in-frame clones and is missing some. The table lists about 90,000 clones, about 90% of them singletons. The material was CD4+ or CD8+ T cells sorted from blood, obtained in a trial of the OX40 agonist ivuxolimab. The TCR sequence derives from an adult with an advanced solid tumor such as melanoma, head and neck, liver or kidney cancer.

CDR3 protein: CASSSLAGTYEQYF. DNA of the CDR3: TGTGCCAGCAGTTCCCTAGCGGGAACCTACGAGCAGTACTTC. The V gene is TRBV27, the J gene TRBJ2-7; 9 nucleotides line up with TRBD2. This CDR3 is 14 amino acids long. The trim removed 4 bases at V and 2 bases at J, leaving 3 bases unmatched. The germline V gene encodes CDR1 MNHEY and CDR2 SMNVEV (reference sequence).